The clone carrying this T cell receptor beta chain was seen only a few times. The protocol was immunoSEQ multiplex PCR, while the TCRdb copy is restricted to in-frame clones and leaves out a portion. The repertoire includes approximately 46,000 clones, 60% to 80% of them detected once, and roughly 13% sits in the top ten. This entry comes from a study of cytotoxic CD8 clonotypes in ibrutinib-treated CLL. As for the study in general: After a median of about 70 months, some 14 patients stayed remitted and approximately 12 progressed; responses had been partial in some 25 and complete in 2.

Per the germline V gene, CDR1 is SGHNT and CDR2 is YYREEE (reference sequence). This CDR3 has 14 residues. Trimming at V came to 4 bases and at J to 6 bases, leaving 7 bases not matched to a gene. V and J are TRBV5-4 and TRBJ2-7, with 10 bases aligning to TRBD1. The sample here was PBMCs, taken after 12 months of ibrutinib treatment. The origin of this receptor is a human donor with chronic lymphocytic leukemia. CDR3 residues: CASSKRQGAVEQYF. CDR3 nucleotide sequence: TGTGCCAGCAGCAAAAGACAGGGGGCCGTCGAGCAGTACTTC.